Given below is one TCR beta chain in context. The antigen is not known. These data come from a study of cytomegalovirus exposure and HLA in healthy donors. Study-level points and caveats: Altogether, some 160 TCR beta chains were recorded as cytomegalovirus-associated.

This CDR3 is built from 16 residues. The ends lost 1 base at V and 5 bases at J; junction bases unmatched: 6. CDR1 SGHRS and CDR2 YFSETQ come from the germline V gene. TCRdb keeps only in-frame clones here, not all; method: immunoSEQ multiplex PCR. The sample comprises around 200,000 clones, roughly 81% of which are singletons, and less than 1.5% rests with the top ten. The chain recombines TRBV5-1 with TRBJ2-2; 9 bases map to TRBD2. Sample: PBMCs. This clonotype was obtained from a woman in her 30s in good health and CMV-seronegative. For the CDR3, the DNA is TGCGCCAGCAGCTTGAGCACTAGCGGGTCGACCGGGGAGCTGTTTTTT. Protein sequence: CASSLSTSGSTGELFF.